Following are 3 T cell receptor beta chains from one sample sequenced in a study of spatial heterogeneity in lung cancer. Study-wide results and limits: Mutation tallies in tumors tracked expanded intratumoral alpha and beta TCR counts.

These receptors' antigens are unknown. TCRdb reprocessed the 5' RACE reads via MiXCR and lists one record per CDR3 protein. This table has 5,000 to 6,000 distinct CDR3 sequences, around 3.9% appearing once. Time point: sample taken at primary tumor resection. Source: lung tumor tissue, taken at surgery. The receptors stem from a female donor with early-stage non-small cell lung cancer.

The table lists this clonotype with many counts. The chain combines TRBV3-1 with TRBJ2-3; 7 bases agree with TRBD2. Germline assignment: CDR1 LGHDT and CDR2 YNNKEL (reference sequence). V gave up 4 bases and J gave up 2 bases; unmatched junction bases: 18. The CDR3 has 19 amino acids. CDR3 sequence (DNA): TGTGCCAGCAGCCCCCGTGGTGGCCGTGCAGCGGGATACACAGATACGCAGTATTTT. The encoded protein is CASSPRGGRAAGYTDTQYF.

Only a few counts were recorded for this clonotype. The chain employs TRBV2 and TRBJ2-1, with 8 bases fitting TRBD1. Germline-derived CDR1 and CDR2 are SNHLY and FYNNEI. CDR3 size: 16 residues. The J segment lost 2 bases and the V segment lost 2 bases, leaving 5 bases of the junction unmatched. CDR3 residues: CASSERAGGAYNEQFF. The CDR3 coding sequence is TGTGCCAGCAGTGAAAGGGCAGGGGGCGCCTACAATGAGCAGTTCTTC.

This clonotype counts as medium-sized. V and J are TRBV7-3 and TRBJ2-2, with D unclear. CDR1 is SGHTA and CDR2 is FQGTGA in the germline V gene. The CDR3 consists of 14 residues. With 2 bases removed from V and 5 bases from J, the gap between germline ends came to 9 bases. CDR3 loop: CASSLQLSTGELFF. The DNA of the CDR3 is TGTGCCAGCAGCTTACAGTTGTCGACCGGGGAGCTGTTTTTT.